The 9 T cell receptor beta chains presented below share a single source sample, sequenced in a study of blood T cell repertoires in COVID-19. TCRdb keeps only in-frame clones here, not all; method: immunoSEQ multiplex PCR. The sample has over 150,000 clones; around 90% are singletons. Sample: peripheral blood. The receptors shown here come from a woman aged 80 or over with COVID-19, enrolled during active disease.

This clone was observed many times. The CDR3 sequence: CASSLGADGYTF. CDR3 DNA: TGTGCCAGCAGTTTAGGGGCAGATGGCTACACCTTC. The chain couples TRBV12-3 or TRBV12-4 to TRBJ1-2; D is unresolved. The V end lost 1 base, the J end lost 6 bases, and 6 bases lay between the germline ends. This CDR3 is built from 12 residues.

The V call is TRBV18, the J call TRBJ2-7, with 7 bases fitting TRBD1. The CDR3 runs to 16 residues. J gave up 4 bases and V 4 bases, and 13 bases lay outside the gene matches. Germline CDR1 KGHSH, CDR2 LQKENI. The CDR3 nucleotides are TGTGCCAGCTCACTGACAGGGCCAAGCGGCAAGTACGAGCAGTACTTC. This gives the protein CASSLTGPSGKYEQYF.

The chain is built from TRBV3-1 (or the pseudogene TRBV3-2) and TRBJ1-3; D is ambiguous. The CDR3 is 15 amino acids. V lost 0 bases to trimming and J lost 3 bases, with 9 bases between them. Germline V gene data show CDR1 as LGHDT and CDR2 as YNNKEL (reference sequence). The CDR3 is CASSQDTGRGNTIYF. The CDR3 DNA reads as TGTGCCAGCAGCCAAGATACGGGTCGTGGAAACACCATATATTTT.

The chain joins TRBV6-2 or TRBV6-3 to TRBJ1-5, with 9 bases matching TRBD1. The germline gives CDR1 MNHEY, CDR2 SVGEGT. V lost 5 bases to trimming and J lost 2 bases; unmatched junction nucleotides: 4. The CDR3 length is 15 residues. In nucleotides, the CDR3 is TGTGCCAGCAGTCGCGACAGGGGGGGCAATCAGCCCCAGCATTTT. Translated: CASSRDRGGNQPQHF.

This chain links TRBV7-2 with TRBJ2-2, with D tentatively TRBD2 (6 bases). Trimming removed 2 bases at V and 4 bases at J, with 14 bases between. The CDR3 covers 16 residues. Germline CDR1 SGHTA, CDR2 FQGNSA. The CDR3 coding sequence is TGTGCCAGCAGCTTAATCGGGGGATCGGGCACCGGGGAGCTGTTTTTT. Its protein is CASSLIGGSGTGELFF.

The chain carries TRBV7-8 and TRBJ1-4, with 11 bases aligning to TRBD1. CDR1 is SGHVS, CDR2 FQNEAQ, per germline. CDR3 length equals 15 residues. With 3 bases clipped from V and 7 bases from J, the junction kept 4 bases outside the gene matches. CDR3 protein: CASSLAGTGGEKLFF. As DNA, the CDR3 is TGTGCCAGCAGCTTGGCCGGGACAGGGGGTGAAAAACTGTTTTTT.

V gene TRBV24-1 combines with J gene TRBJ2-7, with 8 bases aligning to TRBD1. The V gene's germline CDR1 is KGHDR and CDR2 SFDVKD. This CDR3 is 16 amino acids long. The junction had 9 bases not matched to a gene; V was cut back by 1 base and J by 5 bases. The CDR3 region has the DNA TGTGCCACCAGTGATTTTGAAGGGACAGGAGTCCACGAGCAGTACTTC. It is translated as CATSDFEGTGVHEQYF.

The chain carries TRBV5-1 and TRBJ1-1; tentative D call: TRBD1 (6 bases). The CDR3 is 14 residues long. Germline V gives CDR1 SGHRS, CDR2 YFSETQ. V lost 4 bases, J lost 0 bases, and 10 bases lay in between. The CDR3 DNA follows: TGCGCCAGCAGCACCAGGACAGTGAACACTGAAGCTTTCTTT. Encoded protein: CASSTRTVNTEAFF.

The chain combines TRBV15 with TRBJ1-3; D gene uncertain. The V end lost 0 bases, the J end lost 0 bases, and 12 bases lay between the germline ends. This CDR3 comprises 17 residues. The germline CDR1 and CDR2 sequences are LNHNV and YYDKDF (reference sequence). The CDR3 loop reads CATSREGWGASGNTIYF. The CDR3 nucleotides read TGTGCCACCAGCAGAGAGGGCTGGGGAGCCTCTGGAAACACCATATATTTT.